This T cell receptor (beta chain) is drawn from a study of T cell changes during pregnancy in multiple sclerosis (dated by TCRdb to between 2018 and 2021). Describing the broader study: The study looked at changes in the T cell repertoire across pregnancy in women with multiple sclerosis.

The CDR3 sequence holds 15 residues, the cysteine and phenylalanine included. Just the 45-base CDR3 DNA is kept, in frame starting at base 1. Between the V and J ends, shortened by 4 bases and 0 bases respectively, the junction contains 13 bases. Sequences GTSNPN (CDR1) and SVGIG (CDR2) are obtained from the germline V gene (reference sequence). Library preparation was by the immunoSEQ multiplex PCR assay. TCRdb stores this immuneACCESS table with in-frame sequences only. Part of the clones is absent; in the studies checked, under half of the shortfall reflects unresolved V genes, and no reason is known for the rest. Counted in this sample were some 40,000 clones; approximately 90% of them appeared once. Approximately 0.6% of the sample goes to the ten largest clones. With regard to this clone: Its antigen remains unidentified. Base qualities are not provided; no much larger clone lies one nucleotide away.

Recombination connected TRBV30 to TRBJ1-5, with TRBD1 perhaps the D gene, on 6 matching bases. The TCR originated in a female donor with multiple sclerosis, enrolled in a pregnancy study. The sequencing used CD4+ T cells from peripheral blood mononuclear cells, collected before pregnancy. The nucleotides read TGTGCCTGGACCCCAGGGACATATAGCAATCAGCCCCAGCATTTT. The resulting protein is CAWTPGTYSNQPQHF. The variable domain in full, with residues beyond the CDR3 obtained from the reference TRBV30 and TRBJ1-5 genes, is SQTIHQWPATLVQPVGSPLSLECTVEGTSNPNLYWYRQAAGRGLQLLFYSVGIGQISSEVPQNLSASRPQDRQFILSSKKLLLSDSGFYLCAWTPGTYSNQPQHFGDGTRLSIL.